The source of this T cell receptor beta chain is a study of shared clonotypes between healthy human individuals. CDR3 length: 15 residues. Trimming removed 5 bases from V and 3 bases from J, with 18 bases in between. CDR1 is SGHRS and CDR2 is YFSETQ in the germline V gene. It was 200 to 250 ng DNA, 33,000 or so T cell genomes, that sorted-subset replicate PCRs used. Profiled with immunoSEQ multiplex PCR; TCRdb holds only in-frame clones, not every one. The sample includes roughly 2.5 million clones, just over 90% of them seen just once. The source of this sequence is a man aged 18 to 30 in good health. The genes are TRBV5-1 and TRBJ2-7, with a tentative D call TRBD2 (6 bases). Source material: naive CD4+ T cells sorted from blood. This sample's subset: CD45RA+ positively selected. For the CDR3, the DNA is TGCGCCAGCAGTCTGACGGGACTTGGGATCTACGAGCAGTACTTC. This translates into CASSLTGLGIYEQYF. The variable domain in full, completed from reference TRBV5-1 and TRBJ2-7, reads KAGVTQTPRYLIKTRGQQVTLSCSPISGHRSVSWYQQTPGQGLQFLFEYFSETQRNKGNFPGRFSGRQFSNSRSEMNVSTLELGDSALYLCASSLTGLGIYEQYFGPGTRLTVT.